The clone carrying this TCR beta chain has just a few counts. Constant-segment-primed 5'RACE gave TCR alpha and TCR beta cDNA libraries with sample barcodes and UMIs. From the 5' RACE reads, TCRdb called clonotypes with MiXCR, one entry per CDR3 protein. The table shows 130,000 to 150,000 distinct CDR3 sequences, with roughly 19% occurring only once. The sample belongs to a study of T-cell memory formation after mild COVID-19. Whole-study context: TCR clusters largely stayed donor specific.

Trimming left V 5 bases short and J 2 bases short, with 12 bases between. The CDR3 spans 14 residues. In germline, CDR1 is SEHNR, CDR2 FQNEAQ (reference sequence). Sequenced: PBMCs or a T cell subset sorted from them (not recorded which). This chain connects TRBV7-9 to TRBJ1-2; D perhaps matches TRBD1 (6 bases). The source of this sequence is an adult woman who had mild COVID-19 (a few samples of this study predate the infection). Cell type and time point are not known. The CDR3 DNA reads TGTGCCAGCAGCATCCAGACAGGAAACTATGGCTACACCTTC. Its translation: CASSIQTGNYGYTF.